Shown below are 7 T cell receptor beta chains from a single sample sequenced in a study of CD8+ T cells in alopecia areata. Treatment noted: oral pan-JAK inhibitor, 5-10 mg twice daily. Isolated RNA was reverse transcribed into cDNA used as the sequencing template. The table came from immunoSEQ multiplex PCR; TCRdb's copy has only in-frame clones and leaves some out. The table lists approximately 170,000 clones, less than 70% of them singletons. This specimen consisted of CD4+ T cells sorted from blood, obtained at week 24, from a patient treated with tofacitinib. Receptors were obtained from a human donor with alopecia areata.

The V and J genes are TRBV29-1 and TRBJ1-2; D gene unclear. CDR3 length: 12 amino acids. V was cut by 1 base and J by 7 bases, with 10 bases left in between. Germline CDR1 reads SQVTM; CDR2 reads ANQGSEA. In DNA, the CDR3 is TGCAGCGTTGAAGGCGAGGCTACTGGCTACACCTTC. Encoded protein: CSVEGEATGYTF.

The CDR3 region has the DNA TGTGCCAGCATCCGGCCGGGATCTCCCGAAGCTTTCTTT. This codes for CASIRPGSPEAFF. The chain has TRBV25-1 and TRBJ1-1; D is uncertain. Trimming shortened V by 7 bases and J by 8 bases, and 17 bases separated the two germline ends. The CDR3 totals 13 residues. CDR1 and CDR2 (germline): MGHDK, SYGVNS. Complete variable domain (other parts from reference TRBV25-1 and TRBJ1-1): EADIYQTPRYLVIGTGKKITLECSQTMGHDKMYWYQQDPGMELHLIHYSYGVNSTEKGDLSSESTVSRIRTEHFPLTLESARPSHTSQYLCASIRPGSPEAFFGQGTRLTVV.

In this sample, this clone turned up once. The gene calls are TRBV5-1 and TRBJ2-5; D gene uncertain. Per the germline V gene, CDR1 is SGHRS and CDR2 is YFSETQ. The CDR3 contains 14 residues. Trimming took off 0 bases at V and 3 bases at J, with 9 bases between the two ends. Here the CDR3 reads CASSLGRLKETQYF. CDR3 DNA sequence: TGCGCCAGCAGCTTGGGCCGGCTTAAAGAGACCCAGTACTTC.

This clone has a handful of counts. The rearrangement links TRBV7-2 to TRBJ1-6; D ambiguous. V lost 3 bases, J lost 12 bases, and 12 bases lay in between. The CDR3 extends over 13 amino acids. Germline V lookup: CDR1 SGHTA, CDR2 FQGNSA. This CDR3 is CASSLSHTQPLHF. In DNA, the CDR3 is TGTGCCAGCAGCTTGAGTCATACCCAACCCCTCCACTTT.

This chain's CDR3 is CSVGRGDTGELFF. CDR3 DNA: TGCAGCGTTGGTAGGGGTGACACCGGGGAGCTGTTTTTT. The chain recombines TRBV29-1 with TRBJ2-2, with D perhaps TRBD1 (5 bases). The CDR3 totals 13 residues. V lost 4 bases and J 3 bases, leaving 9 bases between the germline ends. Germline V gene sequence: CDR1 SQVTM, CDR2 ANQGSEA.

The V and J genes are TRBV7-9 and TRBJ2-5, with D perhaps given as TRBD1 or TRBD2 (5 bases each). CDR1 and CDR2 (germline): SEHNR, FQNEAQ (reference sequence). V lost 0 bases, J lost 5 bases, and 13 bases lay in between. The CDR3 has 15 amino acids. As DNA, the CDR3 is TGTGCCAGCAGCTTAGCGAAGGCAGGGACGGAGACCCAGTACTTC. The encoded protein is CASSLAKAGTETQYF.

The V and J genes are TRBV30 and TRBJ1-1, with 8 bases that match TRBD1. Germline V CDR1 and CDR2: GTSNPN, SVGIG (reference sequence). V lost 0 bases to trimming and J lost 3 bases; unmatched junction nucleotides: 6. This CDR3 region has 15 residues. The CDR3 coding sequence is TGTGCCTGGAGTGTACTTCAGGGGGCCGACACTGAAGCTTTCTTT. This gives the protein CAWSVLQGADTEAFF.